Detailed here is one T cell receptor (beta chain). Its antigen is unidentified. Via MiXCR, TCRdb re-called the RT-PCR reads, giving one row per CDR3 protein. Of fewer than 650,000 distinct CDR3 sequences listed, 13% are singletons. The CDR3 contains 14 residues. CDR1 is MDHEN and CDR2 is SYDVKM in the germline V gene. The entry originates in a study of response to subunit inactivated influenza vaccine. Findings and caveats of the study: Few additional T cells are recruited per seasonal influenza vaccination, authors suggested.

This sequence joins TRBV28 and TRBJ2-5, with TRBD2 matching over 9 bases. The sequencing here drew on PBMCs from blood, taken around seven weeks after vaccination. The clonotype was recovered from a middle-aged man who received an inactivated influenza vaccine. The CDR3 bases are TGTGGGGCTAGCGGGATAGGAACACAAGAGACCCAGTACTTC. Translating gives CGASGIGTQETQYF.